This TCR beta chain derives from a study of T cell responses to AZD1222 COVID-19 vaccine. Regarding the study as a whole: All repertoire sampling was performed exclusively after the peak T cell response.

Germline V gene data show CDR1 as SEHNR and CDR2 as FQNEAQ (reference sequence). The CDR3 extends over 16 amino acids. Trimming removed 4 bases from V and 8 bases from J; junction bases left unmatched: 14. With regard to this clone: The antigen is not known.

TCRdb's table, derived via immunoSEQ multiplex PCR, lists solely in-frame clones and lacks some. In the table there are 130,000 or so clones, 93% of which are singletons. The TCR sequence derives from an adult in good health. The sequences come from peripheral blood, collected on day 0 of MenACWY control vaccination. The chain uses TRBV7-9 and TRBJ1-2, with 9 bases aligning to TRBD1. The CDR3 coding sequence is TGTGCCAGCAGCTCCTCGACCGGGACAGGGACAATAGGCTACACCTTC. Amino acid sequence: CASSSSTGTGTIGYTF.